The 6 T cell receptor beta chains presented below share a single source sample, sequenced in a study of blood T cell repertoires in COVID-19. Some clones are missing from TCRdb's copy, which holds only in-frame ones; the method was immunoSEQ multiplex PCR. The table lists around 150,000 clones, more than 75% of them singletons. The sequenced sample consisted of PBMCs or T cells enriched from blood (not recorded which). The source is a man between 40 and 49 years old who had recovered from COVID-19.

The J gene is TRBJ1-4, the V gene TRBV19; D remains ambiguous. The germline V gene has CDR1 LNHDA and CDR2 SQIVND (reference sequence). Trimming stripped 5 bases from V and 0 bases from J, with 16 bases between. The CDR3 sequence is 17 residues long. CDR3 loop: CASSATSYYSTNEKLFF. The DNA for the CDR3 is TGTGCCAGTAGTGCGACCTCCTACTACTCAACTAATGAAAAACTGTTTTTT.

This chain joins TRBV6-5 and TRBJ2-7; 7 nucleotides agree with TRBD1. In germline, CDR1 is MNHEY, CDR2 SVGAGI. The CDR3 totals 13 residues. V was clipped by 5 bases and J by 3 bases; unmatched bases: 4. The CDR3 region has the DNA TGTGCCAGCAGTCGACCAGGGGGCTACGAGCAGTACGTC. Translated: CASSRPGGYEQYV.

The chain is built from TRBV15 and TRBJ2-3, with TRBD2 matching 7 bases. Germline assignment: CDR1 LNHNV and CDR2 YYDKDF (reference sequence). Germline trimming cut 1 base from V and 0 bases from J; bases unmatched to any gene: 7. The length of the CDR3 is 17 residues. CDR3 residues: CATSRGEWGGSTDTQYF. The CDR3, as DNA: TGTGCCACCAGCAGAGGGGAGTGGGGGGGGAGCACAGATACGCAGTATTTT.

The chain carries TRBV3-1 (or the pseudogene TRBV3-2) and TRBJ2-1; 8 bases match TRBD2. J lost 8 bases, V lost 0 bases, and 9 bases had no gene match. Germline V gives CDR1 LGHDT, CDR2 YNNKEL (reference sequence). This CDR3 contains 16 residues. CDR3 coding DNA: TGTGCCAGCAGCCAAGACGGGGCGGGGGGCCGCTATGAGCAGTTCTTC. Translated: CASSQDGAGGRYEQFF.

This clone came up a few times. This chain uses TRBV9 with TRBJ1-2; 7 bases match TRBD1. This CDR3 comprises 13 residues. Germline trimming cut 4 bases from V and 4 bases from J; bases unmatched to any gene: 4. Germline CDR1 SGDLS, CDR2 YYNGEE. In DNA form, the CDR3 reads TGTGCCAGCAGCAGGGACAGCTTCTATGGCTACACCTTC. It encodes CASSRDSFYGYTF.

This sequence joins TRBV7-6 and TRBJ2-1; possible D gene TRBD2, 5 bases. Germline CDR1 is SGHVS and CDR2 is FNYEAQ. Trimming removed 2 bases at V and 3 bases at J, with 11 bases between. This CDR3 comprises 15 residues. As DNA, the CDR3 is TGTGCCAGCAGCTTAAGTTCGGGGAACTACAATGAGCAGTTCTTC. Translated: CASSLSSGNYNEQFF.